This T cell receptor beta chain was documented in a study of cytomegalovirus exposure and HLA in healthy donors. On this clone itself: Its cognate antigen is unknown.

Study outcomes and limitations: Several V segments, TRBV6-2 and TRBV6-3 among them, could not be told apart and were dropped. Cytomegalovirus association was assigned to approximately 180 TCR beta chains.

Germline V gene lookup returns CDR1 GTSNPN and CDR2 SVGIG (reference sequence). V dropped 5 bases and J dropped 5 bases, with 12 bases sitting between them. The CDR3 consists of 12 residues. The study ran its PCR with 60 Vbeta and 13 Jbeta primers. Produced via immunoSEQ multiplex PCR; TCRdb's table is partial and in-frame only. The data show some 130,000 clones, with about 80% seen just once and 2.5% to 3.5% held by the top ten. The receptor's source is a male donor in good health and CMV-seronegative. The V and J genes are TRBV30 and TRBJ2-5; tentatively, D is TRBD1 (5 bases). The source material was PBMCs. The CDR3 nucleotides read TGTGCCTGGGTTCAGGGATGGGAGACCCAGTACTTC. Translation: CAWVQGWETQYF.